This T cell receptor (beta chain) derives from a study of T-cell reconstitution after alpha-beta-depleted transplantation in children. This clonotype was observed a handful of times. The library targeted TCRbeta and was prepared with unique molecular identifiers. TCRdb re-called the PCR reads with MiXCR, one entry per CDR3 protein. The data contain 240,000 or so distinct CDR3 sequences, approximately 8.9% of them seen just once; the ten biggest clones take up approximately 6%. V was pared by 2 bases and J by 5 bases, with 5 bases of the junction left unmatched. CDR1 and CDR2 (germline): LNHDA, SQIVND (reference sequence). This CDR3 has 14 residues.

V gene TRBV19 combines with J gene TRBJ2-5, with 7 nucleotides matching TRBD1. The specimen was PBMCs, mostly from graft donor cells, collected 180 days after TCRalphabeta/CD19-depleted stem cell transplant. The sequence derives from a male patient younger than 18 who had a stem cell transplant for acute lymphoblastic leukemia, so the T cells may come from the graft donor. Written as DNA, the CDR3 is TGTGCCAGTAGTATATTGGGACAGTGGGAGACCCAGTACTTC. This codes for CASSILGQWETQYF.